This TCR beta chain originates from a study of cytomegalovirus exposure and HLA in healthy donors. Whole-study context: An analysis done earlier identified 100 million to 140 million unique TCR beta sequences from roughly 190 million T cells. Early release data held 75 million to 90 million unique TCRs from HLA-typed donors.

The V and J ends lost 3 bases and 4 bases, in that order; junction bases with no gene match: 4. CDR3 length: 15 residues. Germline V CDR1 and CDR2: KGHSH, LQKENI. Study-wide results and caveats: Investigators reported approximately 170 TCR beta chains as tied to cytomegalovirus. Presence/absence analyses took donor sequencing depth as roughly uniform.

Comments on this clone: The antigen is unknown.

In the PCR, 60 Vbeta and 13 Jbeta primers were used. Method: immunoSEQ multiplex PCR; TCRdb's copy keeps in-frame clones and lacks some. Among about 160,000 clones, around 81% were seen once, and the ten largest hold approximately 1%. This sequence was found in a woman between 35 and 50 years old in good health and CMV-seronegative. The V gene is TRBV18, the J gene TRBJ2-2, with 8 positions matching TRBD1. The sample comprised PBMCs. The CDR3 here is CASSPGTGFTGELFF. The DNA of the CDR3 is TGTGCCAGCTCACCGGGGACAGGCTTCACCGGGGAGCTGTTTTTT.